The source of this TCR beta chain is a study of molecular identifiers for immune sequencing clone quantification (dated by TCRdb to between 2017 and 2018). Regarding the complete study: For a replicate experiment, RNA from roughly 21,000 or 96,000 naive CD8 T cells was divided into five aliquots, of which four were sequenced. This methods study benchmarked molecular-identifier clustering-based TCR repertoire sequencing (MIDCIRS) and TCR RNA copy counting, using CD8 T cells to do so. Broader findings and caveats from the paper: When barcode sub-clustering was not used, chimeric consensus sequences inflated TCR diversity, with chimeras reaching as high as 47%. In CMV-specific effector cells, clones with more than 20 RNA copies contained over 99% of molecules, whereas in naive cells such clones contained under 1% of molecules. Highly expanded clone sizes could be underestimated because identical TCR molecules may share a barcode. Spiked-in Jurkat TCR RNA equivalent to a single cell was reported to be detectable even among one million naive CD8 T cells. Modeling gave about three recovered TCR RNA copies per cell versus 8 to 10 by digital PCR, implying about 30% capture efficiency. Naive libraries contained spiked-in Jurkat TCR RNA (approximately 10 copies' worth), which is not part of the donor repertoire.

Libraries were built with PCR. Sequencing relied on an Illumina HiSeq 4000. Preparation of bulk TCR libraries followed a previously described approach, with the TCR primers listed in Table S5. Purification of total RNA was performed with the Qiagen AllPrep DNA/RNA kit. Before any analysis, reads coming from multiple sequencing runs of the same library were combined into one pool. The source study handled its data this way. Reads were retained only if the reads had an exact TCR constant sequence, and the retained reads were trimmed to 150 nt and grouped according to their 12-nt molecular barcodes. Reads inside each barcode group were sub-clustered using a 15% Levenshtein threshold, and a quality-weighted consensus sequence was constructed for each RNA molecule. Non-functional sequences were removed, as were lower-count sequences one edit away from another. Based on a fit of two negative binomial distributions, barcode sub-clusters having less than 20% of the maximum read count were discarded. Using fastp at Q25 and MiXCR, TCRdb reprocessed the public reads and kept productive beta chains. All rows with the same CDR3 protein become a single entry with the most common DNA and genes. TCRdb, rather than the study authors, made the V and J calls. This sample lists 550,000 to 750,000 distinct CDR3 sequences; about 20% were detected once. 0.85% of the sample is in the top ten clones.

This clonotype came up many times. The antigen it binds to is not known. No much larger clone exists at a distance of one base, and base qualities are not known. Libraries of naive CD8 T cells were built from approximately 20,000 to 980,000 sorted cells, with 10%, 30% or 50% of the purified RNA used. Naive CD8 T cells, defined as CD8+CD4-CCR7+CD45RA+, were FACS-sorted into RLT Plus buffer on a BD FACSAria II. Roughly 10 TCR copies' worth of Jurkat RNA were spiked into roughly 20,000-1,000,000 naive CD8 T cell samples to test detection sensitivity. CD8 T cells were enriched with RosetteSep CD8+ T Cell Enrichment Cocktail and Ficoll-Paque, followed by ACK red cell lysis. Material: naive CD8+ T cells from blood, with Jurkat cell RNA spiked in. Sample cell subset or site, as interpreted from the label and publication: FACS-sorted CD8+CD4-CCR7+CD45RA+ naive T cells. This clonotype was obtained from a human donor in good health. Some libraries in this study had Jurkat cell RNA spiked in.

The nucleotide sequence reads TGTGCCAGCAGCCCCGGACAGGGGAACCGGAACACTGAAGCTTTCTTT. It is translated as CASSPGQGNRNTEAFF. The chain uses TRBV12-3 or TRBV12-4 and TRBJ1-1; TRBD1 lines up with 9 middle nucleotides. V is pruned by 6 bases and J by 1 base, leaving 9 bases of the junction without a gene match. Its CDR3 holds 16 amino acids, cysteine through phenylalanine. Just the 48-base CDR3 DNA is kept, in frame starting at base 1.